Each of the 2 T cell receptor beta chains below was sequenced from the same sample in a study of tumor-infiltrating lymphocytes in primary liver carcinoma. The input was 450 to 500 ng total RNA; TCR beta cDNA was made from it with a constant-region primer. Slightly modified ARM-PCR, run as three nested multiplex PCR rounds, produced the TCR beta libraries. The opening two PCR rounds, around 9 cycles each, paired TRBV1-TRBV30 forward primers with a C-beta reverse primer. TCRdb reanalysed the multiplex PCR reads using MiXCR and keeps one entry per CDR3 protein. Here the sample spans some 110,000 distinct CDR3 sequences, roughly 80% being singletons. Co-extraction of both nucleic acids (RNA and DNA) used roughly 18-32 mg of unsorted bulk tissue. The sequencing input was liver tumor tissue from sampling region 3. Subset meaning: tumor region T3, left-lateral pole. The receptors here all came from a man in his forties with primary liver carcinoma and hepatitis B virus infection.

In the case of this clonotype: One junction end disagrees with the germline gene, perhaps due to a read error. The V and J genes are TRBV7-3 and TRBJ2-2, with D unresolved. This CDR3 comprises 17 residues. Germline-derived CDR1 and CDR2 are SGHTA and FQGTGA. The CDR3 bases are TGTGCCATCAGCTACGACGAGGCGGTCGCGAACATCGGGGAGCTGTTTTTT. Its translation: CAISYDEAVANIGELFF.

As regards this clonotype: Given the absence of the conserved phenylalanine or tryptophan at the CDR3 end, a read error is likely. The rearrangement joins TRBV6-6 to TRBJ1-3, with D hard to call. V shed 4 bases and J shed 1 base, with 11 bases lying between them. The CDR3 covers 15 residues. Germline values: CDR1 MNHNY, CDR2 SVGAGI (reference sequence). The CDR3 spells CASSWDPGSGNTIYY. CDR3 sequence (DNA): TGTGCCAGCAGTTGGGATCCGGGATCTGGAAACACCATATATTAT.